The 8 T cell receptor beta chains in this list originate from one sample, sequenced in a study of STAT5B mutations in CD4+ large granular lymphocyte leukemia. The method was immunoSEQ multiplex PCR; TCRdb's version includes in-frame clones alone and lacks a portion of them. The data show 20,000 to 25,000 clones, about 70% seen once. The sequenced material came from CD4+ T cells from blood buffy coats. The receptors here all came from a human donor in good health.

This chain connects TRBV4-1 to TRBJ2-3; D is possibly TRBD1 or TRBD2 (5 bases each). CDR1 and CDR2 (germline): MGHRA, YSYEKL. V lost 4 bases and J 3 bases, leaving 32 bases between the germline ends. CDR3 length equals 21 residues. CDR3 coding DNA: TGCGCCAGCAGCCGCGAAAATTTTCGGGATACCTGGGGGATGGGAACAGATACGCAGTATTTT. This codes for CASSRENFRDTWGMGTDTQYF.

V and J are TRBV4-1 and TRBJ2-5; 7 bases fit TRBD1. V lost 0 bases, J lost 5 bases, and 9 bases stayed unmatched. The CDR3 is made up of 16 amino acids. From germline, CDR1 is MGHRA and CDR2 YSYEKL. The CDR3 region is CASSQDRQGVEETQYF. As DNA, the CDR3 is TGCGCCAGCAGCCAAGATCGTCAGGGGGTTGAGGAGACCCAGTACTTC.

The CDR3: CSAKRAGEQFF. CDR3 in DNA: TGCAGTGCTAAACGGGCGGGTGAGCAGTTCTTC. The V gene is TRBV20-1, the J gene TRBJ2-1; a possible D gene is TRBD2 (5 bases). V was shortened by 4 bases and J by 9 bases, with 10 bases between the two germline ends. The CDR3 loop spans 11 amino acids. Germline CDR1 and CDR2: DFQATT and SNEGSKA (reference sequence).

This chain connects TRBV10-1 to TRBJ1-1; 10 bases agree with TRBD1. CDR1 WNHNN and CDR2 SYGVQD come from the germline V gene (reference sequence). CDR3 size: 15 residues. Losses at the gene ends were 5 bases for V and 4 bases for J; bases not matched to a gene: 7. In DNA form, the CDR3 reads TGCGCCAGCAGTACCCGGGACAGGGGCCCCACTGAAGCTTTCTTT. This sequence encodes CASSTRDRGPTEAFF.

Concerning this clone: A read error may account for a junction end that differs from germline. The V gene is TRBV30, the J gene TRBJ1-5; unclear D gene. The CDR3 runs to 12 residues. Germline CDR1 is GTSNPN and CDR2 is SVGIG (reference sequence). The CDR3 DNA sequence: TGTGCCTGGAGTGAGAGGAATCAGGCCCAGCATTTT. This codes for CAWSERNQAQHF.

This chain's CDR3 is CASTRQGTNEKLFF. Written as DNA, the CDR3 is TGTGCCAGCACCCGACAGGGGACTAATGAAAAACTGTTTTTT. The chain links TRBV18 to TRBJ1-4; 8 nucleotides align to TRBD1. The CDR3 spans 14 residues. Germline-derived CDR1 and CDR2 are KGHSH and LQKENI. V dropped 8 bases and J dropped 2; count of bases not matched to a gene: 4.

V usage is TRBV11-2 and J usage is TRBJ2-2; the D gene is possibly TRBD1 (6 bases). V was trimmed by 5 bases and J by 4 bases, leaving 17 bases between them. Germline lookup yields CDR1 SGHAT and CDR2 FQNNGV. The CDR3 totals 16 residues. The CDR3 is CASSQGIRAGTGELFF. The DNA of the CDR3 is TGTGCCAGCAGCCAGGGGATCAGGGCAGGCACCGGGGAGCTGTTTTTT.

Here the CDR3 reads CASSLANRDTDTQYF. In nucleotides, the CDR3 is TGCGCCAGCAGCTTGGCCAACAGAGACACAGATACGCAGTATTTT. The gene calls are TRBV5-1 and TRBJ2-3; D is ambiguous. V lost 0 bases and J lost 2, with 10 bases in between. Germline assignment: CDR1 SGHRS and CDR2 YFSETQ. CDR3 length equals 15 residues. Looking up the rest from reference TRBV5-1 and TRBJ2-3 gives the full variable domain: KAGVTQTPRYLIKTRGQQVTLSCSPISGHRSVSWYQQTPGQGLQFLFEYFSETQRNKGNFPGRFSGRQFSNSRSEMNVSTLELGDSALYLCASSLANRDTDTQYFGPGTRLTVL.